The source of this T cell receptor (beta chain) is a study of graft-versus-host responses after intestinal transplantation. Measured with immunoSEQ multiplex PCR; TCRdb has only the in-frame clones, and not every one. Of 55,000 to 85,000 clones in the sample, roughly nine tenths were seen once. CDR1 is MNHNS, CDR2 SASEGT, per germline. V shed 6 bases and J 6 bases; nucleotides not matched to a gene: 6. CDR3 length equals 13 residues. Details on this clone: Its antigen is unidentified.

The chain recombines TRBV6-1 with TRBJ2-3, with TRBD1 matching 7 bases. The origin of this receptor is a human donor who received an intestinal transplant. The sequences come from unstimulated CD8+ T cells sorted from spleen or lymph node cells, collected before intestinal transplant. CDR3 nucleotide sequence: TGTGCCAGCAGGGGCACAGGGGAGGATACGCAGTATTTT. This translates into CASRGTGEDTQYF.